This entry describes one T cell receptor (beta chain). Its antigen is unidentified. The CDR3 loop spans 15 amino acids. Germline V lookup: CDR1 DFQATT, CDR2 SNEGSKA (reference sequence). V lost 0 bases and J 0 bases, leaving 12 bases between the germline ends. The sample originates from a study of blood T cells in healthy people across ages. Whole-study findings and limits: Comparison with aged donors showed that long-lived donors had more naive CD4+ cells and higher diversity. Across samples, TCR beta diversity tracked strongly with naive T cell percentage.

About 9.6 milliliters of peripheral blood were drawn from each donor into EDTA-treated tubes. Total RNA was extracted at no less than 6 micrograms per sample. A J-beta primer mix and a sample-barcoded 5' primer were used in a second PCR of roughly 6 to 12 cycles. A single record per CDR3 protein comes from TCRdb applying MiXCR to the 5' RACE reads. Of fewer than 1,000,000 distinct CDR3 sequences listed, around 42% were seen once; the top ten hold approximately 19%. Sequencing was performed on blood. The TCR originated in a man in his fifties or sixties in good health. This chain connects TRBV20-1 to TRBJ2-7; D is possibly TRBD1 or TRBD2 (5 bases each). CDR3 in amino acids: CSARDERGSSYEQYF. The CDR3 bases are TGCAGTGCTAGAGATGAGAGGGGATCCTCCTACGAGCAGTACTTC.